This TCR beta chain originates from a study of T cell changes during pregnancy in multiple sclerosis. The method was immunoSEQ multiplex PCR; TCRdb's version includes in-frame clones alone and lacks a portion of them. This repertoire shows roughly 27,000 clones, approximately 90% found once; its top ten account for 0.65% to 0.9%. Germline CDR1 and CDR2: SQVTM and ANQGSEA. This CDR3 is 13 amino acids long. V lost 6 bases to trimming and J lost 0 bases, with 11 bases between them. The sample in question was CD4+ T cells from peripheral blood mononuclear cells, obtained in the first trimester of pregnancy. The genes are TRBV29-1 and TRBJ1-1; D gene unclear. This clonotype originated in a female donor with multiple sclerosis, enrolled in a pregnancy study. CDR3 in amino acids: CSVSGILNTEAFF. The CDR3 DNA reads TGCAGCGTGTCAGGAATCCTGAACACTGAAGCTTTCTTT.